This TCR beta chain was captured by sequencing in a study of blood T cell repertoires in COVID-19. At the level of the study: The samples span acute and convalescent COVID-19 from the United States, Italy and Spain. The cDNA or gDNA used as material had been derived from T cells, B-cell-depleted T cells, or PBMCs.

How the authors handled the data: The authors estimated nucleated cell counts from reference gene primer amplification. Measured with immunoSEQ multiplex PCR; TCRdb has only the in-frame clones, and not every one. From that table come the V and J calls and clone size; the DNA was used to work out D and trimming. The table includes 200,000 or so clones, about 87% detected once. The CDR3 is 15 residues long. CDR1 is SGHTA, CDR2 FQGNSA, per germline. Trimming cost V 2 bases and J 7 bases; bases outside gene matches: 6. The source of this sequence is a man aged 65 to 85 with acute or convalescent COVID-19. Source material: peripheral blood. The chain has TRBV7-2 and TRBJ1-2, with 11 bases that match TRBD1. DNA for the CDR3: TGTGCCAGCAGCTTATTTTCGGGGACAGGGGGTGGCTACACCTTC. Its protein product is CASSLFSGTGGGYTF. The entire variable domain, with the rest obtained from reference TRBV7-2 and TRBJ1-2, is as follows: GAGVSQSPSNKVTEKGKDVELRCDPISGHTALYWYRQSLGQGLEFLIYFQGNSAPDKSGLPSDRFSAERTGGSVSTLTIQRTQQEDSAVYLCASSLFSGTGGGYTFGSGTRLTVV.